These T cell receptor beta chains were read from a single sample in a study of cytomegalovirus exposure and HLA in healthy donors. Repertoires were generated with immunoSEQ multiplex PCR, while TCRdb's copy carries only in-frame clones and drops some. The sample includes around 150,000 clones, roughly 80% seen only once; the top ten take 3.5% to 4.5%. Material: PBMCs. Receptor source: a man aged 30-40 years in good health and CMV-seropositive. The CDR3 runs from the conserved cysteine through the conserved F or W. A D gene is named only where the DNA matches it firmly. Clone size, where shown, is once, few, many, or a class for clones that have expanded.

NA	TRBV7-2	once	TRBJ1-2	CASSLSSRGYTF	TGTGCCAGCAGCTTATCGTCCCGGGGCTACACCTTC
TRBD2	TRBV4-1	NA	TRBJ2-4	CASSQSGGRVHLAKNIQYF	TGCGCCAGCAGCCAGAGCGGGGGCCGAGTTCATCTAGCCAAAAACATTCAGTACTTC
NA	TRBV6-5	NA	TRBJ2-1	CASSYGGAMNEQFF	TGTGCCAGCAGTTATGGGGGGGCGATGAATGAGCAGTTCTTC
NA	TRBV7-9	NA	TRBJ1-1	CASSFGPNTEAFF	TGTGCCAGCAGCTTTGGGCCCAACACTGAAGCTTTCTTT
TRBD1	TRBV4-1	few	TRBJ2-1	CASSLDRGYEQFF	TGCGCCAGCAGCCTAGACAGGGGCTATGAGCAGTTCTTC
NA	TRBV11-2	few	TRBJ1-5	CASSEASNQPQHF	TGTGCCAGCAGCGAAGCGAGCAATCAGCCCCAGCATTTT
TRBD1	TRBV19	NA	TRBJ1-6	CASNRGSSYNSPLHF	TGTGCCAGTAACAGGGGGAGCTCCTATAATTCACCCCTCCACTTT
NA	TRBV6-5	NA	TRBJ2-2	CASRVGGNTGELFF	TGTGCCAGCAGAGTGGGGGGGAACACCGGGGAGCTGTTTTTT
NA	TRBV7-9	once	TRBJ2-5	CASSSFTVKEQETQYF	TGTGCCAGCAGCTCCTTTACAGTTAAGGAACAAGAGACCCAGTACTTC
TRBD2	TRBV7-2	once	TRBJ2-3	CASSSRGTSGGAPDTQYF	TGTGCCAGCAGCTCGCGCGGGACTAGCGGGGGGGCCCCAGATACGCAGTATTTT
TRBD1	TRBV4-1	NA	TRBJ2-3	CASSQSPPGDRADTQYF	TGCGCCAGCAGCCAATCGCCCCCCGGTGACAGGGCAGATACGCAGTATTTT
TRBD2	TRBV10-3	few	TRBJ2-1	CAISEASGDYNEQFF	TGTGCCATCAGTGAGGCTAGCGGCGACTACAATGAGCAGTTCTTC
TRBD1	TRBV2	once	TRBJ2-7	CASSEALRTGNYEQYF	TGTGCCAGCAGTGAAGCTCTCCGGACAGGGAACTACGAGCAGTACTTC
NA	TRBV7-9	NA	TRBJ2-3	CAPSPRYF	TGTGCCCCTAGCCCCCGGTATTTT
TRBD1	TRBV4-1	NA	TRBJ1-2	CASSQDGGTGGYGYTF	TGCGCCAGCAGCCAAGACGGAGGGACAGGGGGGTATGGCTACACCTTC
TRBD2	TRBV11-3	NA	TRBJ2-7	CASSLGGNDYEQYF	TGTGCCAGCAGCTTGGGAGGGAACGACTACGAGCAGTACTTC
TRBD2	TRBV11-2	NA	TRBJ2-1	CASSLGLAGGPGNEQFF	TGTGCCAGCAGCCTGGGACTAGCGGGGGGGCCAGGGAATGAGCAGTTCTTC
NA	TRBV7-8	NA	TRBJ2-4	CASSPGWGEAKNIQYF	TGTGCCAGCAGTCCCGGGTGGGGCGAAGCCAAAAACATTCAGTACTTC
NA	TRBV9	NA	TRBJ1-6	CASSPSGQGESPLHF	TGTGCCAGCAGCCCCTCAGGCCAGGGCGAATCACCCCTCCACTTT
TRBD1	TRBV27	NA	TRBJ1-2	CASSLSPTGVVRGYTF	TGTGCCAGCAGTTTAAGCCCCACAGGGGTGGTGAGGGGCTACACCTTC
TRBD1	TRBV9	NA	TRBJ2-7	CASSVEQGTHEQYF	TGTGCCAGCAGCGTAGAACAGGGGACGCACGAGCAGTACTTC
NA	TRBV7-2	few	TRBJ2-3	CASSLRQSTDTQYF	TGTGCCAGCAGCTTAAGACAGAGCACAGATACGCAGTATTTT
TRBD2	TRBV28	once	TRBJ2-1	CASSLSLAGGLEQFF	TGTGCCAGCAGCTTATCCCTAGCGGGGGGTCTTGAGCAGTTCTTC
NA	TRBV7-4	NA	TRBJ1-4	CASSLVEGRGATNEKLFF	TGTGCCAGCAGCTTAGTCGAAGGGCGGGGGGCAACTAATGAAAAACTGTTTTTT
TRBD2	TRBV27	NA	TRBJ2-7	CATQRGRYEQYF	TGTGCCACTCAGCGGGGACGATACGAGCAGTACTTC
TRBD2	TRBV2	NA	TRBJ2-5	CASRKDSGLQGETQYF	TGTGCCAGCAGGAAGGATAGCGGGCTCCAGGGAGAGACCCAGTACTTC
TRBD1	TRBV6-1	few	TRBJ1-1	CASSATGGTEAFF	TGTGCCAGCAGCGCGACAGGGGGCACTGAAGCTTTCTTT
NA	TRBV5-6	NA	TRBJ2-7	CASSLPGYEQYF	TGTGCCAGCAGCTTACCAGGGTACGAGCAGTACTTC
TRBD2	TRBV6-1	NA	TRBJ2-2	CASSTAGGHTGELFF	TGTGCCAGCAGTACAGCGGGGGGTCACACCGGGGAGCTGTTTTTT
NA	TRBV5-1	NA	TRBJ2-3	CASSLTEPSTDTQYF	TGCGCCAGCAGCTTGACGGAGCCTAGCACAGATACGCAGTATTTT
TRBD1	TRBV2	few	TRBJ1-5	CASNGDSNQPQHF	TGTGCCAGCAATGGGGACAGTAATCAGCCCCAGCATTTT
TRBD2	TRBV5-4	NA	TRBJ2-7	CASSKPSSGGGEQYF	TGTGCCAGCAGCAAGCCGAGTAGCGGGGGAGGCGAGCAGTACTTC
TRBD1	TRBV4-3	NA	TRBJ2-3	CASSQDVATGGFTDTQYF	TGCGCCAGCAGCCAGGATGTGGCGACAGGGGGCTTCACAGATACGCAGTATTTT
TRBD1	TRBV11-2	NA	TRBJ1-5	CASSLGTGGNQPQHF	TGTGCCAGCAGCTTAGGGACAGGGGGAAATCAGCCCCAGCATTTT
NA	TRBV5-1	NA	TRBJ1-3	CASSLTGTAGNTIYF	TGCGCCAGCAGCTTGACGGGAACTGCTGGAAACACCATATATTTT
TRBD2	TRBV5-1	NA	TRBJ2-1	CASSPPAASGYNEQFF	TGCGCCAGCAGCCCGCCCGCGGCTAGCGGCTACAATGAGCAGTTCTTC
TRBD1	TRBV19	NA	TRBJ1-6	CASSADRDHSPLHF	TGTGCCAGTAGTGCGGACAGGGATCATTCACCCCTCCACTTT
TRBD2	TRBV10-1	NA	TRBJ2-7	CASSERLAESSYEQYF	TGCGCCAGCAGTGAGAGGCTAGCGGAGTCCTCCTACGAGCAGTACTTC
NA	TRBV9	NA	TRBJ2-1	CASSVDPLASYNEQFF	TGTGCCAGCAGCGTAGATCCCTTGGCCTCGTACAATGAGCAGTTCTTC
TRBD2	TRBV5-1	NA	TRBJ2-3	CASSYRTSGGLDTQYF	TGCGCCAGCAGCTATCGGACTAGCGGGGGGTTGGATACGCAGTATTTT
NA	TRBV11-1	few	TRBJ2-7	CASSLAGSLPWDEQYF	TGTGCCAGCAGCTTAGCGGGGAGCCTACCATGGGACGAGCAGTACTTC
NA	TRBV4-3	few	TRBJ1-2	CASSQSAPTGYGYTF	TGCGCCAGCAGCCAATCGGCCCCGACCGGGTATGGCTACACCTTC
NA	TRBV6-1	NA	TRBJ1-6	CASRVGGRESPLHF	TGTGCCAGCAGGGTAGGGGGTCGGGAATCACCCCTCCACTTT